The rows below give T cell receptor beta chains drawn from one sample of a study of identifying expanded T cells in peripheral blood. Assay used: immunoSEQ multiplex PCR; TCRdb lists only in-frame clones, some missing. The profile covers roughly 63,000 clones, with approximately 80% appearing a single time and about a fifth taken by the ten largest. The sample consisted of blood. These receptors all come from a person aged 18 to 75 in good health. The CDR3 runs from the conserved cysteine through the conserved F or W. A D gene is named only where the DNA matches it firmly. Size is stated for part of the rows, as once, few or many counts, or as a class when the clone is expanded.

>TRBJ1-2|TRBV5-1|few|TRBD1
TGCGCCAGCAGCAAGGGACAGGGTGATGGCTACACCTTC
CASSKGQGDGYTF
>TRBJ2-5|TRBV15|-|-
TGTGCCACCGGGAGGACAGTTTTAGAGACCCAGTACTTC
CATGRTVLETQYF
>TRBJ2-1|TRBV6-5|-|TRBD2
TGTGCCAGCAGTTACGGGACTAGCGGGAGGTACAATGAGCAGTTCTTC
CASSYGTSGRYNEQFF
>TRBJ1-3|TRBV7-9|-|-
TGTGCCAGCAGCTTTACGTTCTCTGGAAACACCATATATTTT
CASSFTFSGNTIYF
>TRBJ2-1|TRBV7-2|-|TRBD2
TGTGCCAGCAGCTTTAGTCGGACTAGCGGGAGTAATGAGCAGTTCTTC
CASSFSRTSGSNEQFF
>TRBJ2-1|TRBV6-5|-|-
TGTGCCAGCAGTATGGATTTTGGAGAGCAGTTCTTC
CASSMDFGEQFF
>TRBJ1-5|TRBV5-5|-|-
TGTGCCAGCAGCTCCGATAGCAATCAGCCCCAGCATTTT
CASSSDSNQPQHF
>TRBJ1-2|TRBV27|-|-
TGTGCCAGCAGTCCCTATACAGGGCATGGCTACACCTTC
CASSPYTGHGYTF
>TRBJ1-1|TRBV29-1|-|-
TGCAGCGCCGATAGGGGACTAAACACTGAAGCTTTCTTT
CSADRGLNTEAFF
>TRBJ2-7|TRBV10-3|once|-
TGTGCCATCAGACCACAGCAATACGACGAGCAGTACTTC
CAIRPQQYDEQYF
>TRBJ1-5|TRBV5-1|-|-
TGCGCCAGCAGCTCCACAACGTCCCGGGAATTGGGACAGCCCCAGCATTTT
CASSSTTSRELGQPQHF
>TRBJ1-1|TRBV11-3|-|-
TGTGCCAGCAGCTTCTCAAGGAACACTGAAGCTTTCTTT
CASSFSRNTEAFF
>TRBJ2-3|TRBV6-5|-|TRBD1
TGTGCCAGCAGTTACTTGGGACAGGGGTCGACAGATACGCAGTATTTT
CASSYLGQGSTDTQYF
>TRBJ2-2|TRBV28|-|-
TGTGCCAGCAGGACAGCCGGTACCGGGGAGCTGTTTTTT
CASRTAGTGELFF
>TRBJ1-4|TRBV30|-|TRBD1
TGTGCCTGGAGGCTGACAGGGTTAACTGAAAAACTGTTTTTT
CAWRLTGLTEKLFF
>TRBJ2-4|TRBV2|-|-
TGTGCCAGTTTACAGGGTATTAAAAACATTCAGTACTTC
CASLQGIKNIQYF
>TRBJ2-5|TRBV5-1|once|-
TGCGCCAGCAGCTTCGACAGAGAAGAGACCCAGTACTTC
CASSFDREETQYF
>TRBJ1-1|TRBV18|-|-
TGTGCCAGCTCACCGAGAGGGGAAATGAACACTGAAGCTTTCTTT
CASSPRGEMNTEAFF
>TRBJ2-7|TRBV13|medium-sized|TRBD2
TGTGCCAGCAGCTTAAGCGGGGGAGGCGAGCAGTACTTC
CASSLSGGGEQYF
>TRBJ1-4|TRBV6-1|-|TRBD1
TGTGCCAGCAGTGGATACGGGACAGGGAACGAAAAACTGTTTTTT
CASSGYGTGNEKLFF
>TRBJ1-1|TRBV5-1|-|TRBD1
TGCGCCAGCAGCTTGAGGACAGGGGGCGGGGAAGCTTTCTTT
CASSLRTGGGEAFF
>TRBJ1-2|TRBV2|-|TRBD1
TGTGCCAGCCTACAGGGGAGGACAAGTGGCTACACCTTC
CASLQGRTSGYTF
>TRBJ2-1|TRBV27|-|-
TGTGCCAGCAGTACTATTCATTCAGGCTTACCCTCCTACAATGAGCAGTTCTTC
CASSTIHSGLPSYNEQFF
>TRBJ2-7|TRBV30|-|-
TGTGCCTGGAGTGTACCCTTTGGTTCCTACGAGCAGTACTTC
CAWSVPFGSYEQYF
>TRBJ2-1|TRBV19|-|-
TGTGCCAGTAGTATAGGCGTCGGGGGGCCAAATGAGCAGTTCTTC
CASSIGVGGPNEQFF
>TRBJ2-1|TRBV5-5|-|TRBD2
TGTGCCAGCAGCGTAGGACTAGTTAACAACAATGAGCAGTTCTTC
CASSVGLVNNNEQFF
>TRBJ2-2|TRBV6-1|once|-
TGTGCCAGCAGTGAAAAGGGAGAGGTAACCGGGGAGCTGTTTTTT
CASSEKGEVTGELFF
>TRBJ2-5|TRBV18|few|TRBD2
TGTGCCAGCTCGAGACTAGCGGGGGGCCAAGAGACCCAGTACTTC
CASSRLAGGQETQYF
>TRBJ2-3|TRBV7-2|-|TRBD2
TGTGCCAGCAGCTTAGCGGGGACTAGCGGGATCACAGATACGCAGTATTTT
CASSLAGTSGITDTQYF
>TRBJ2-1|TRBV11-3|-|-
TGTGCCAGCAGCTTAGGACTGGGTCAGTTCTTC
CASSLGLGQFF
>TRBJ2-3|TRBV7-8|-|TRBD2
TGTGCCAGCAGCCACCGTAGCGGGGGCACAGATACGCAGTATTTT
CASSHRSGGTDTQYF
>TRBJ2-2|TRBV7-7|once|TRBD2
TGTGCCAGCAGCCTCAGGACTAGCAGTCAGAACACCGGGGAGCTGTTTTTT
CASSLRTSSQNTGELFF
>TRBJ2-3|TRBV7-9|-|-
TGTGCCAGCAGCCGGGTCTTCTTAGATACGCAGTATTTT
CASSRVFLDTQYF
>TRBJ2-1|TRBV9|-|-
TGTGCCAGCAGCCGAACCGGGACACTTAATGAGCAGTTCTTC
CASSRTGTLNEQFF
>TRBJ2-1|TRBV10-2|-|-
TGCGCCAGCAGCAGGGGCCTCTCCTACAATGAGCAGTTCTTC
CASSRGLSYNEQFF
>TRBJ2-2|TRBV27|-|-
TGTGCCAGCACAGGGATCACCGGGGAGCTGTTTTTT
CASTGITGELFF
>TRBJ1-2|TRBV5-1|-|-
TGCGCCAGCAGCCCGGAAGTCAGGGCCTCCTTTGGGTATGGCTACACCTTC
CASSPEVRASFGYGYTF
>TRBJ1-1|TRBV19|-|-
TGTGCCAGTAGTGGAAGGGGACAATGGGTCGCTGAAGCTTTCTTT
CASSGRGQWVAEAFF
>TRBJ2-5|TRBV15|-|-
TGTGCCACCAGCAGAGTAGGGAAAGAGACCCAGTACTTC
CATSRVGKETQYF
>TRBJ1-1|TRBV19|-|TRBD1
TGTGCCGGCCGCGGGCCCGGACAGGCGGGAGGCACTGAAGCTTTCTTT
CAGRGPGQAGGTEAFF
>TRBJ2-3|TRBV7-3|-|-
TGTGCCAGCAGCTCCGGGGGTAGCACAGATACGCAGTATTTT
CASSSGGSTDTQYF
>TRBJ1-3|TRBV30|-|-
TGTGCCTACGTGTCACGATTGAGCTCTGGAAACACCATATATTTT
CAYVSRLSSGNTIYF
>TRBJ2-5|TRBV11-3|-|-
TGTGCCAGCAGCTTAGATCTGAGGCTCCAAGAGACCCAGTACTTC
CASSLDLRLQETQYF
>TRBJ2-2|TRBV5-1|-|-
TGCGCCAGCAGCTCCCTGGACAGGGAGGGGTTTTATAACACCGGGGAGCTGTTTTTT
CASSSLDREGFYNTGELFF
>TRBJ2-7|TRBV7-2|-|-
TGTGCCAGCAGCGCCCACCCCGCAGGGAACTACGAGCAGTACTTC
CASSAHPAGNYEQYF
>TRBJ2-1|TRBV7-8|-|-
TGTGCCAGCAGCCTCGAGAGCGTCAGAGAGAAAGGTCCTCTCTACAATGAGCAGTTCTTC
CASSLESVREKGPLYNEQFF
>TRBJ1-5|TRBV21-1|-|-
TGTGCCAGCAGCAAAATGAGGGGCGGACTTCAGCCCCAGCATTTT
CASSKMRGGLQPQHF
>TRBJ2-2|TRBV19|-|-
TGTGCCAGTAGTATAGAAGCGGGTACTCGCGGGGAGCTGTTTTTT
CASSIEAGTRGELFF
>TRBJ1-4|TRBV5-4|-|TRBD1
TGTGCCAACCCGCGGGACAGTACTGCAACTAATGAAAAACTGTTTTTT
CANPRDSTATNEKLFF
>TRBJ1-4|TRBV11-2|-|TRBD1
TGTGCCAGCAGCCAGGACAGGGGGGGTGAAAAACTGTTTTTT
CASSQDRGGEKLFF